This T cell receptor beta chain was identified in a study of T cell repertoires in cytomegalovirus infection. Study-wide context: Peptides in the study included HLA-C-restricted and HLA-B-restricted CMV epitopes. Indications of both CMV infection and matching HLA type were provided by public TCR beta signatures.

Each CDR3 protein is one row after TCRdb ran MiXCR on the reads. The sample consists of some 220,000 distinct CDR3 sequences, approximately 40% of them appearing once. Germline V gene lookup returns CDR1 SSHAT and CDR2 FNYEAQ (reference sequence). Trimming stripped 2 bases from V and 4 bases from J, with 6 bases between. The CDR3 sequence is 13 residues long. Findings and caveats of the study: There were carriers of CMV plus the relevant HLA, and cumulative public TCR beta family frequency identified them.

As regards this clonotype: Its matching antigen is unknown.

The sequenced sample was CD8+ T cells from cultured PBMCs, obtained from culture after CMV antigen stimulation. This clonotype was sampled from a human donor in good health (CMV status not recorded). Some clones in this sample may be carry-over from other donors' samples. The gene calls are TRBV7-7 and TRBJ2-1; weak D call: TRBD1 (5 bases). The CDR3: CASSLKGYNEQFF. CDR3 sequence (DNA): TGTGCCAGCAGCTTAAAGGGGTACAATGAGCAGTTCTTC.